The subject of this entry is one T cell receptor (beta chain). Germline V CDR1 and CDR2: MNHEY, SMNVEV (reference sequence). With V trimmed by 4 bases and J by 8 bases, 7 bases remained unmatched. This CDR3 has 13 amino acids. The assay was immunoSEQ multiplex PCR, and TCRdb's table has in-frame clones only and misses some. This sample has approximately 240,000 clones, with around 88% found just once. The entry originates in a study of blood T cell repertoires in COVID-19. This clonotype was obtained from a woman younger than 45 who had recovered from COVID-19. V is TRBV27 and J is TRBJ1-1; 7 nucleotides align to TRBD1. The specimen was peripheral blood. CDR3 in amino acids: CASSWDRGGEAFF. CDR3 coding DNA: TGTGCCAGCAGTTGGGACAGAGGGGGAGAAGCTTTCTTT.